This paragraph covers one T cell receptor beta chain sequence. The CDR3 spans 15 residues. The germline V gene encodes CDR1 LGHNA and CDR2 YSLEER. J was trimmed by 4 bases and V by 4 bases; bases with no gene match: 6. This entry comes from a study of blood T cell repertoires in COVID-19. Study context: Acute-phase and convalescent COVID-19 samples originated in the United States, Italy and Spain. The cDNA or gDNA used as material had been derived from T cells, B-cell-depleted T cells, or PBMCs.

Seattle enrolled patients during active infection and tracked them longitudinally. In the authors' workflow: It was from reference gene primer amplification that nucleated cell counts were estimated. Only in-frame clones appear in the TCRdb table, and some are missing; sequencing was by immunoSEQ multiplex PCR. V, J and clone size derive from that table, while D and trimming were established from the DNA sequence. The repertoire consists of approximately 50,000 clones, with roughly four fifths occurring once and the leading ten covering 25% to 35%. Specimen: peripheral blood. The chain recombines TRBV4-3 with TRBJ2-1; 8 bases line up with TRBD2. The receptor comes from a man aged 55 to 69 with COVID-19, enrolled during active disease. CDR3 DNA: TGCGCCAGCAGCCCTAGAAGCGGGGGTTACAATGAGCAGTTCTTC. Encoded protein: CASSPRSGGYNEQFF.